This passage covers 27 T cell receptor beta chains from one sample sequenced in a study of cytomegalovirus exposure and HLA in healthy donors. PCR was performed using 60 Vbeta and 13 Jbeta primers. Measured with immunoSEQ multiplex PCR; TCRdb has only the in-frame clones, and not every one. The data show about 170,000 clones, 73% seen once. Material: PBMCs. The receptors shown here come from a woman aged 18-30 years in good health and CMV-seropositive.

The rearrangement uses TRBV27 and TRBJ1-1, with 7 bases fitting TRBD1. Per germline, CDR1 MNHEY and CDR2 SMNVEV (reference sequence). This CDR3 contains 13 residues. V lost 6 bases to trimming and J lost 1 base; unmatched junction nucleotides: 2. CDR3 DNA sequence: TGTGCCAGCAGAGGGGGCCGGAACACTGAAGCTTTCTTT. Protein: CASRGGRNTEAFF.

This chain uses TRBV6-1 with TRBJ2-5, with 8 bases matching TRBD1. The trim removed 3 bases at V and 13 bases at J, leaving 19 bases unmatched. CDR3 size: 16 residues. CDR1 is MNHNS and CDR2 is SASEGT in the germline V gene. CDR3 DNA: TGTGCCAGCAGTGATGGTCGCAGGGGGCGCCCCGGCGAGCGGTACTTC. It specifies CASSDGRRGRPGERYF.

This chain uses TRBV6-5 with TRBJ2-1; the D gene is possibly TRBD2 (6 bases). V shed 5 bases and J shed 9 bases, with 11 bases lying between them. This CDR3 is 12 amino acids long. From germline, CDR1 is MNHEY and CDR2 SVGAGI. CDR3 in amino acids: CASSRGTFEQFF. CDR3 nucleotide sequence: TGTGCCAGCAGTCGGGGGACGTTTGAGCAGTTCTTC.

Only a few counts were recorded for this clone. J is TRBJ1-1 and V is TRBV20-1; D not certain. Germline V lookup: CDR1 DFQATT, CDR2 SNEGSKA (reference sequence). V lost 6 bases to trimming and J lost 8 bases, with 10 bases between them. The CDR3 covers 10 residues. As DNA, the CDR3 is TGCAGTGCCCCAAGGAGGGAAGCTTTCTTT. Translation gives CSAPRREAFF.

A single count supports this clone. This chain links TRBV13 with TRBJ2-7; 10 positions match TRBD1. V lost 4 bases to trimming and J lost 2 bases; unmatched junction nucleotides: 8. The CDR3 has 16 amino acids. Germline values: CDR1 PRHDT, CDR2 FYEKMQ (reference sequence). CDR3 loop: CASSSDLGTGAYEQYF. DNA for the CDR3: TGTGCCAGCAGCTCCGACCTAGGGACAGGGGCCTACGAGCAGTACTTC.

In regard to this clone: Other nucleotide sequences in the sample specify the same CDR3. The chain combines TRBV11-2 with TRBJ2-7; TRBD2 aligns across 9 bases. Trimming took 5 bases from V and 6 from J; bases not matched to a gene: 11. CDR1 is SGHAT, CDR2 FQNNGV, per germline. This CDR3 region has 15 residues. CDR3 protein: CASSTSAGGPGEQYF. The CDR3 region has the DNA TGTGCCAGCAGCACCTCCGCGGGGGGGCCCGGCGAGCAGTACTTC. Combining the CDR3 with reference TRBV11-2 and TRBJ2-7 gives the whole variable domain EAGVAQSPRYKIIEKRQSVAFWCNPISGHATLYWYQQILGQGPKLLIQFQNNGVVDDSQLPKDRFSAERLKGVDSTLKIQPAKLEDSAVYLCASSTSAGGPGEQYFGPGTRLTVT.

This chain uses TRBV9 with TRBJ2-3, with 11 bases lining up with TRBD2. Germline loops: CDR1 SGDLS, CDR2 YYNGEE. The trim removed 3 bases at V and 6 bases at J, leaving 9 bases unmatched. The CDR3 spans 16 residues. In nucleotides, the CDR3 is TGTGCCAGCAGCGCGATAGCGGGGGGGCCTTGGGATACGCAGTATTTT. It yields the protein CASSAIAGGPWDTQYF.

CDR3 nucleotides: TGTGCCAGCAGTTACCGACAGGGGCGCGGTCAGCCCCAGCATTTT. It codes for CASSYRQGRGQPQHF. This chain uses TRBV28 with TRBJ1-5, with 8 bases lining up with TRBD1. V gave up 4 bases and J gave up 6 bases; unmatched junction bases: 8. The CDR3 has 15 residues. CDR1 MDHEN and CDR2 SYDVKM come from the germline V gene.

The chain is built from TRBV29-1 and TRBJ2-5; D uncertain. This CDR3 spans 17 amino acids. Germline V lookup: CDR1 SQVTM, CDR2 ANQGSEA. V shed 0 bases and J shed 1 base, with 18 bases lying between them. The CDR3 nucleotides are TGCAGCGTTGAAGATCTTTCGTGGAGACTGGGCCAAGAGACCCAGTACTTC. This translates into CSVEDLSWRLGQETQYF.

About this clone itself: In the same sample, other DNA sequences code for this CDR3. This chain connects TRBV7-3 to TRBJ2-3, with TRBD2 as a possible D gene (5 bases). This CDR3 has 13 amino acids. V shed 2 bases and J shed 6 bases, with 9 bases lying between them. Germline CDR1 reads SGHTA; CDR2 reads FQGTGA. CDR3 region: CASSLGRGDTQYF. As DNA, the CDR3 is TGTGCCAGCAGCTTAGGTCGCGGGGATACGCAGTATTTT.

The V and J genes are TRBV2 and TRBJ2-2, with D uncertain. This CDR3 has 13 residues. Germline CDR1 and CDR2: SNHLY and FYNNEI. Trimming removed 4 bases from V and 0 bases from J, with 3 bases in between. Written as DNA, the CDR3 is TGTGCCAGCAGTGGCGCGAACACCGGGGAGCTGTTTTTT. Its protein is CASSGANTGELFF.

This clone was recorded a few times. The chain recombines TRBV7-9 with TRBJ2-5; 13 nucleotides align to TRBD2. The germline CDR1 and CDR2 sequences are SEHNR and FQNEAQ (reference sequence). The CDR3 extends over 16 amino acids. J was trimmed by 3 bases and V by 5 bases; bases with no gene match: 6. Written as DNA, the CDR3 is TGTGCCAGCAGCCCCCTGGGACTAGCGGGGAAAGAGACCCAGTACTTC. The encoded protein is CASSPLGLAGKETQYF. Variable domain in full (rest from reference TRBV7-9 and TRBJ2-5): DTGVSQNPRHKITKRGQNVTFRCDPISEHNRLYWYRQTLGQGPEFLTYFQNEAQLEKSRLLSDRFSAERPKGSFSTLEIQRTEQGDSAMYLCASSPLGLAGKETQYFGPGTRLLVL.

The V call is TRBV30, the J call TRBJ2-7; no clear D gene. The CDR3 is 11 residues long. Germline V gene sequence: CDR1 GTSNPN, CDR2 SVGIG (reference sequence). Trimming removed 1 base at V and 7 bases at J, with 8 bases between. CDR3 loop: CAWSARGEQYF. CDR3 nucleotides: TGTGCCTGGAGTGCCCGAGGAGAGCAGTACTTC.

The genes are TRBV5-6 and TRBJ2-5; TRBD1 agrees at 8 bases. With V trimmed by 0 bases and J by 5 bases, 9 bases remained unmatched. The CDR3 consists of 16 residues. Germline loops: CDR1 SGHDT, CDR2 YYEEEE. CDR3 nucleotide sequence: TGTGCCAGCAGCTTGGCCGGGACAGGCATGGGGGAGACCCAGTACTTC. Amino acids: CASSLAGTGMGETQYF.

This clone appeared once. The rearrangement links TRBV5-1 to TRBJ2-5; unclear D gene. The DNA end favors TRBJ2-7, so the J call may be wrong. The CDR3 has 12 residues. In germline, CDR1 is SGHRS, CDR2 YFSETQ. The CDR3 is CASSLGAYEQYF. CDR3 bases: TGCGCCAGCAGCTTGGGTGCCTACGAGCAGTACTTC.

The V gene is TRBV9, the J gene TRBJ2-3; 12 positions match TRBD2. CDR3 size: 17 residues. V gave up 0 bases and J gave up 2 bases; unmatched junction bases: 4. Germline loops: CDR1 SGDLS, CDR2 YYNGEE. The CDR3 DNA follows: TGTGCCAGCAGCGTAGGACTAGCGGGGGACTCCACAGATACGCAGTATTTT. Protein: CASSVGLAGDSTDTQYF.

This clone was seen a handful of times. One end of the junction does not line up with germline, which may come from a read error. The rearrangement joins TRBV7-7 to TRBJ2-3, with 10 bases that match TRBD2. The CDR3 has 14 residues. Per germline, CDR1 SSHAT and CDR2 FNYEAQ (reference sequence). The chain's CDR3 is CASSPSGGGDTQYF. CDR3 sequence (DNA): TGTGCTAGCAGCCCTAGCGGGGGCGGGGATACGCAGTATTTT.

The chain couples TRBV29-1 to TRBJ1-1, with 8 nucleotides matching TRBD1. The CDR3 consists of 13 residues. With V trimmed by 7 bases and J by 3 bases, 7 bases remained unmatched. Germline CDR1 SQVTM, CDR2 ANQGSEA. In nucleotides, the CDR3 is TGCAGCGCCCGGGGACAGGCGGACACTGAAGCTTTCTTT. Translating it yields CSARGQADTEAFF.

This clone has only one observation. The genes are TRBV11-3 and TRBJ2-2; TRBD2 might be the D (6 bases). The germline CDR1 and CDR2 sequences are SGHNT and YENEEA. Trimming removed 1 base from V and 4 bases from J, with 13 bases in between. The CDR3 totals 16 residues. CDR3 sequence reads: CASSLVSGGGTGELFF. DNA for the CDR3: TGTGCCAGCAGCTTAGTGTCCGGGGGAGGCACCGGGGAGCTGTTTTTT.

The rearrangement joins TRBV7-9 to TRBJ2-5, with D possibly TRBD1 on 5 matching bases. CDR1 and CDR2 from the germline V gene are SEHNR and FQNEAQ (reference sequence). V was shortened by 11 bases and J by 7 bases, with 14 bases between the two germline ends. The CDR3 runs 11 residues. The CDR3, as DNA: TGTGCCGGCGACAGACGCGGGACCCAGTACTTC. It specifies CAGDRRGTQYF.

This rearrangement joins TRBV19 to TRBJ1-5; no reliable D call. Germline values: CDR1 LNHDA, CDR2 SQIVND (reference sequence). The CDR3 totals 14 residues. The V gene lost 7 bases and the J gene lost 4 bases, with 14 bases spanning the gap. The CDR3 here is CASKGLVPNQPQHF. The CDR3 DNA sequence: TGTGCCAGTAAAGGTCTAGTGCCGAATCAGCCCCAGCATTTT. Filled out from reference TRBV19 and TRBJ1-5, the complete variable domain reads DGGITQSPKYLFRKEGQNVTLSCEQNLNHDAMYWYRQDPGQGLRLIYYSQIVNDFQKGDIAEGYSVSREKKESFPLTVTSAQKNPTAFYLCASKGLVPNQPQHFGDGTRLSIL.

This clone occurred once. The rearrangement links TRBV19 to TRBJ2-7; TRBD1 matches at 11 bases. Per the germline V gene, CDR1 is LNHDA and CDR2 is SQIVND (reference sequence). V shed 4 bases and J 4 bases; nucleotides not matched to a gene: 9. The CDR3 covers 16 residues. The CDR3 reads CASSTDSGTGGYEQYF. The CDR3 nucleotides read TGTGCCAGTAGTACAGATTCCGGGACAGGGGGATACGAGCAGTACTTC.

The rearrangement links TRBV28 to TRBJ2-1; TRBD2 is a possible D gene (6 bases). The CDR3 totals 17 residues. Germline V gives CDR1 MDHEN, CDR2 SYDVKM. With 5 bases removed from V and 0 bases from J, the gap between germline ends came to 17 bases. The CDR3 DNA is TGTGCCAGCAGTCCCTCCGGGACTCCACTCTCCTACAATGAGCAGTTCTTC. Translation: CASSPSGTPLSYNEQFF.

This clone has only one observation. J is TRBJ2-7 and V is TRBV15; 9 bases map to TRBD1. V lost 5 bases to trimming and J lost 2 bases; unmatched junction nucleotides: 10. Germline loops: CDR1 LNHNV, CDR2 YYDKDF (reference sequence). CDR3 size: 16 residues. CDR3 amino acids: CATSSFRTGEPYEQYF. The CDR3 DNA sequence: TGTGCCACCAGCTCATTTAGGACAGGGGAGCCCTACGAGCAGTACTTC.

This clone was counted a single time. This chain connects TRBV2 to TRBJ2-3; 10 bases match TRBD2. Germline CDR1 and CDR2: SNHLY and FYNNEI. The CDR3 runs 17 residues. V dropped 8 bases and J dropped 0; count of bases not matched to a gene: 11. For the CDR3, the DNA is TGTGCCAGCTTCAGGACTAGCGGTACTCCTAGCACAGATACGCAGTATTTT. Protein: CASFRTSGTPSTDTQYF.

The V and J genes are TRBV29-1 and TRBJ1-2; no firm D call. The germline CDR1 and CDR2 sequences are SQVTM and ANQGSEA. Trimming pared 4 bases from V and 7 bases from J, leaving 13 bases between. The CDR3 has 12 residues. CDR3 in amino acids: CSVVAGQGGYTF. The CDR3 DNA is TGCAGCGTTGTTGCAGGTCAAGGTGGCTACACCTTC.

The CDR3 region has the DNA TGCGCCAGCAGCTTGGGTTCAATTGTTTCACCCCTCCACTTT. The encoded protein is CASSLGSIVSPLHF. The rearrangement links TRBV5-1 to TRBJ1-6; D uncertain. The CDR3 has 14 residues. Germline V gives CDR1 SGHRS, CDR2 YFSETQ. With 0 bases removed from V and 9 bases from J, the gap between germline ends came to 10 bases.